This T cell receptor beta chain derives from a study of blood T cell repertoires in COVID-19. Study summary: Material from acute and convalescent COVID-19 was sourced from the United States, Italy and Spain. Nucleic acid was either cDNA or gDNA, and it came from T cells, B-cell-depleted T cells, or PBMCs.

In the authors' workflow: Amplification of reference gene primers was used by the study to estimate nucleated cell counts. Produced via immunoSEQ multiplex PCR; TCRdb's table is partial and in-frame only. That table is the source of V, J and clone size, and D and trimming were worked out from the DNA. This table holds 180,000 or so clones, 87% found once. J gave up 3 bases and V 3 bases, and 2 bases lay outside the gene matches. Looked up from germline, CDR1 is SGHTA and CDR2 is FQGTGA. This CDR3 has 14 amino acids. This receptor was identified in a man aged 35 to 55 with active or convalescent COVID-19. The sequenced sample was peripheral blood. The rearrangement links TRBV7-3 to TRBJ1-3; the match to TRBD1 covers 7 bases. The CDR3 is CASSLTGFGNTIYF. The CDR3, as DNA: TGTGCCAGCAGCTTGACAGGGTTTGGAAACACCATATATTTT. The full variable domain, its missing parts supplied by reference TRBV7-3 and TRBJ1-3, is GAGVSQTPSNKVTEKGKYVELRCDPISGHTALYWYRQSLGQGPEFLIYFQGTGAADDSGLPNDRFFAVRPEGSVSTLKIQRTERGDSAVYLCASSLTGFGNTIYFGEGSWLTVV.